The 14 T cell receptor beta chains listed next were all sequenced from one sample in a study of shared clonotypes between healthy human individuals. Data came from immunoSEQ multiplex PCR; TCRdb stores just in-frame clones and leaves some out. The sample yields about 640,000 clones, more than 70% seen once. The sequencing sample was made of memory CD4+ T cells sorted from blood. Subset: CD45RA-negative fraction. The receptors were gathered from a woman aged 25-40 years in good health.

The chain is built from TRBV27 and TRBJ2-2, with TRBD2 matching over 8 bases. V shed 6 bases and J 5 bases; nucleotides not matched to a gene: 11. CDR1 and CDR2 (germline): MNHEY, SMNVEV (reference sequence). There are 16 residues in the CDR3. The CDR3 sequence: CASSGRAGTGTGELFF. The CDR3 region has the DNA TGTGCCAGCAGCGGGAGGGCCGGGACGGGGACCGGGGAGCTGTTTTTT.

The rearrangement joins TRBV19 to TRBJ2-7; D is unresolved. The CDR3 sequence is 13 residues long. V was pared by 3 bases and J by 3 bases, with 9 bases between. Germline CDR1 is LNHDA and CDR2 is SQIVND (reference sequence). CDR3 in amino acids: CASSMAQLYEQYF. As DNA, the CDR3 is TGTGCCAGTAGTATGGCACAGCTCTACGAGCAGTACTTC.

The CDR3 DNA is TGTGCCAGCAGTTTGGGCAGATCCTACGAGCAGTACTTC. Translation: CASSLGRSYEQYF. The rearrangement links TRBV28 to TRBJ2-7, with D unresolved. The CDR3 totals 13 residues. CDR1 and CDR2 from the germline V gene are MDHEN and SYDVKM. Trimming took off 3 bases at V and 1 base at J, with 7 bases between the two ends.

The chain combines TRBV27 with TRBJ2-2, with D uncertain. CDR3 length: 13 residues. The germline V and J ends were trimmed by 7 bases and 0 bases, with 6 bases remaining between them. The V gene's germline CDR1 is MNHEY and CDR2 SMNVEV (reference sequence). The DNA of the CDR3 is TGTGCCAGCACACAACCGAACACCGGGGAGCTGTTTTTT. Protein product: CASTQPNTGELFF.

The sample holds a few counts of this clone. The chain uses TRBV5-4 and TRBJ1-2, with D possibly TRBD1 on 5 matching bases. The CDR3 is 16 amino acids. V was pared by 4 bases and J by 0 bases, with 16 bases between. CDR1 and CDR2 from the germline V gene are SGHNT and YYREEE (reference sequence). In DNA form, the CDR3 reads TGTGCCAGCAGCCCCACCCTGACAGCTACTAACTATGGCTACACCTTC. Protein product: CASSPTLTATNYGYTF.

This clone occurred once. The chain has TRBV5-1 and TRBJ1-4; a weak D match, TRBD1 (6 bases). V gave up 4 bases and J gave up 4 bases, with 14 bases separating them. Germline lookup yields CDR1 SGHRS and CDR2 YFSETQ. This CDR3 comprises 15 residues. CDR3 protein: CASSAGTPGNEKLFF. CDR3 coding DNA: TGCGCCAGCAGCGCCGGGACACCGGGTAATGAAAAACTGTTTTTT. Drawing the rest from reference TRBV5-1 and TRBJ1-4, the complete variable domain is KAGVTQTPRYLIKTRGQQVTLSCSPISGHRSVSWYQQTPGQGLQFLFEYFSETQRNKGNFPGRFSGRQFSNSRSEMNVSTLELGDSALYLCASSAGTPGNEKLFFGSGTQLSVL.

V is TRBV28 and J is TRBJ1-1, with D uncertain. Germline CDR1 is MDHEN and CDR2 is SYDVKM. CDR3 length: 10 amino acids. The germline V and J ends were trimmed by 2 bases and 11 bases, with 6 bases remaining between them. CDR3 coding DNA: TGTGCCAGCAGTTTAGCGGAGGCTTTCTTT. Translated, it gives CASSLAEAFF.

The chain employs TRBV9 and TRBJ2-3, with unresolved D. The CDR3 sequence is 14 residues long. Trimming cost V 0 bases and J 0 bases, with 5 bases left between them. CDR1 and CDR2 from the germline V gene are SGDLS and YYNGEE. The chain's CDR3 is CASSVAVSTDTQYF. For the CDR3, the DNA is TGTGCCAGCAGCGTAGCGGTCAGCACAGATACGCAGTATTTT. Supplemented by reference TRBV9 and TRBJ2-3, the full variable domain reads DSGVTQTPKHLITATGQRVTLRCSPRSGDLSVYWYQQSLDQGLQFLIQYYNGEERAKGNILERFSAQQFPDLHSELNLSSLELGDSALYFCASSVAVSTDTQYFGPGTRLTVL.

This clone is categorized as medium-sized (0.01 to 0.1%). For the CDR3, the DNA is TGTGCCAGCAGCCGATCAGCGGGAGGCTACGAGCAGTACTTC. It yields the protein CASSRSAGGYEQYF. The chain links TRBV11-2 to TRBJ2-7; 9 bases fit TRBD2. This CDR3 spans 14 amino acids. V shed 5 bases and J 3 bases; nucleotides not matched to a gene: 5. The germline V gene encodes CDR1 SGHAT and CDR2 FQNNGV.

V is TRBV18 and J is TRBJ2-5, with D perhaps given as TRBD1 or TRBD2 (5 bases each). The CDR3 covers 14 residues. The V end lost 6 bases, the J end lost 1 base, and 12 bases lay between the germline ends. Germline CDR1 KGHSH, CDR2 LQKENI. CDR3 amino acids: CASSLGPSQETQYF. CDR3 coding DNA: TGTGCCAGCTCGCTGGGACCCTCCCAAGAGACCCAGTACTTC.

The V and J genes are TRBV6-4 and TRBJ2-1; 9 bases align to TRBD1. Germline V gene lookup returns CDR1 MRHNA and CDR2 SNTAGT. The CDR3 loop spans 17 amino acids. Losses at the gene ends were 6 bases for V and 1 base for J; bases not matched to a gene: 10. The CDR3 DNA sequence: TGTGCCAGCAGCGCAGGGGGAGGGACAGGGTCCTACAATGAGCAGTTCTTC. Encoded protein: CASSAGGGTGSYNEQFF.

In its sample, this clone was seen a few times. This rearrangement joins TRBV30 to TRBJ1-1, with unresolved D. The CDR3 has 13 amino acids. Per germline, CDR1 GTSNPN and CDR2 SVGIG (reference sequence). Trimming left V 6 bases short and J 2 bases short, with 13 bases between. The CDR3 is CACYQTVNTEAFF. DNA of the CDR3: TGTGCCTGCTACCAGACGGTAAACACTGAAGCTTTCTTT.

CDR3 residues: CASSLFSSGNTEAFF. The CDR3, as DNA: TGTGCCAGCAGCTTATTTTCATCGGGGAACACTGAAGCTTTCTTT. The rearrangement uses TRBV7-9 and TRBJ1-1; the D is unclear. The V and J ends lost 2 bases and 1 base respectively, with 11 bases between them. Germline CDR1 reads SEHNR; CDR2 reads FQNEAQ (reference sequence). The CDR3 is made up of 15 amino acids.

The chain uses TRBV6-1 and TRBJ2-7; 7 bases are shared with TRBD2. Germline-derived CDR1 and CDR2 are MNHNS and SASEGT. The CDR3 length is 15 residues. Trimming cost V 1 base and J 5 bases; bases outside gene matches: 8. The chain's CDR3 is CASSEVGRVGDEQYF. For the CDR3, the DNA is TGTGCCAGCAGTGAAGTGGGGAGGGTAGGCGACGAGCAGTACTTC.